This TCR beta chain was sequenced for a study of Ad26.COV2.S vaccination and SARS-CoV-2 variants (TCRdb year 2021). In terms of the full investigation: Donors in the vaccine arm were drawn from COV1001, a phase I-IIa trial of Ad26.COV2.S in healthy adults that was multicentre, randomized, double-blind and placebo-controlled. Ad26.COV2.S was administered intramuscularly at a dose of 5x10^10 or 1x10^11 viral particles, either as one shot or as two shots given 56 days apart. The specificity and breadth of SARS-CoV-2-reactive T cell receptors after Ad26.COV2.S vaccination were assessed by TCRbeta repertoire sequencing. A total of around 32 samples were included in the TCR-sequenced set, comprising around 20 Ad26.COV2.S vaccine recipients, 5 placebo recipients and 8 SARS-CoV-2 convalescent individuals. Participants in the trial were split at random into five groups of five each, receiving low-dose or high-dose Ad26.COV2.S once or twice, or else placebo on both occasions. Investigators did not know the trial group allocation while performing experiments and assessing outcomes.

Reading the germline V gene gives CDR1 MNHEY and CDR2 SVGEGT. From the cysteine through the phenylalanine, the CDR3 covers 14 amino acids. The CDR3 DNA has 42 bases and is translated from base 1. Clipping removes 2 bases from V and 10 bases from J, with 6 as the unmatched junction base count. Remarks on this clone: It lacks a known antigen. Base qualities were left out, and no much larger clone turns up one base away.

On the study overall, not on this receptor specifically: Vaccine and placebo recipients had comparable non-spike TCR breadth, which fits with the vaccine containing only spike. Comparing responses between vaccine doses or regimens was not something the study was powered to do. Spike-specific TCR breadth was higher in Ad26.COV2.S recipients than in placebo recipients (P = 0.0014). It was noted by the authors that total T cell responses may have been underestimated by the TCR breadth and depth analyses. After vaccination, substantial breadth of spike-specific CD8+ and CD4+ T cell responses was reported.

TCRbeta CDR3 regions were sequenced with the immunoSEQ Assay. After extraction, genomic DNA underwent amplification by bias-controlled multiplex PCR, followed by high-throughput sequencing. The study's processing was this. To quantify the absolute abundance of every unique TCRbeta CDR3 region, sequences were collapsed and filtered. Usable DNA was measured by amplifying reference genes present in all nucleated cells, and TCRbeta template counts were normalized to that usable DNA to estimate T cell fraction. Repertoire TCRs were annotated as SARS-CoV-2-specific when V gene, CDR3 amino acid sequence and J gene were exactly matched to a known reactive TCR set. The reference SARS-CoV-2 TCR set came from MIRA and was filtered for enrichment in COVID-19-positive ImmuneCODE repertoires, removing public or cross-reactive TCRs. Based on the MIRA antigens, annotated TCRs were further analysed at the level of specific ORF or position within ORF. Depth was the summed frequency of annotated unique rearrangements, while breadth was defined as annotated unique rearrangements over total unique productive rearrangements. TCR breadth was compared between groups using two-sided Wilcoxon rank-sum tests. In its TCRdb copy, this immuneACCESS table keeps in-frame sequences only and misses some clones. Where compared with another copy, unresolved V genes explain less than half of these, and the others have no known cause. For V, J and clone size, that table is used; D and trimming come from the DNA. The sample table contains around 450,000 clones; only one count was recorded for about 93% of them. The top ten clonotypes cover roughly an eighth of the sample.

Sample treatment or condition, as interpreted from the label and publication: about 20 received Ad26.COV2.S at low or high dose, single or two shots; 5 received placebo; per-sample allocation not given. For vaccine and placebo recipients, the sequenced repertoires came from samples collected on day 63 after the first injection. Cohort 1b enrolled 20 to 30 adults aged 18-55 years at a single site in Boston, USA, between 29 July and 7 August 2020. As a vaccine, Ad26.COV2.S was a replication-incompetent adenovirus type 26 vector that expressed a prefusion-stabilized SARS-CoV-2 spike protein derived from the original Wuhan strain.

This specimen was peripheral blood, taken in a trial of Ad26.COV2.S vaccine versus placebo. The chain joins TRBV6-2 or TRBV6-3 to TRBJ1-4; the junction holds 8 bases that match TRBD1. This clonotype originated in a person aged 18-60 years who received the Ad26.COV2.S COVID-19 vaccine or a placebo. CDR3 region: CASSYGRGPGKLFF. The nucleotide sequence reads TGTGCCAGCAGTTACGGCAGGGGGCCTGGAAAACTGTTTTTT.